These T cell receptor beta chains were read from a single sample in a study of cytomegalovirus exposure and HLA in healthy donors. The data were produced by immunoSEQ multiplex PCR, yet TCRdb's version contains in-frame clones alone and is incomplete. The data show approximately 160,000 clones, approximately 84% seen once. Input material: PBMCs. Receptor source: a man in his late teens or twenties in good health and CMV-seronegative. CDR3s include the opening cysteine and the closing phenylalanine or tryptophan. The order of the fields is CDR3 protein, CDR3 DNA, D gene, V gene, J gene, clone size. The D gene is left open where the match is weak. The size of a clone is reported for some rows only, either as once, few or many, or as a class for expanded clones.

CDR3: CASSPDFYGYTF; DNA: TGTGCCAGTAGTCCCGACTTTTATGGCTACACCTTC; D: NA; V: TRBV19; J: TRBJ1-2; size: NA
CDR3: CASSPAGFEQETQYF; DNA: TGTGCCAGCAGTCCCGCCGGGTTTGAACAAGAGACCCAGTACTTC; D: NA; V: TRBV6-5; J: TRBJ2-5; size: NA
CDR3: CASSLGRVSEQFF; DNA: TGTGCTAGCAGCTTAGGGCGGGTGAGTGAGCAGTTCTTC; D: NA; V: TRBV7-7; J: TRBJ2-1; size: NA
CDR3: CASSFTQLEQFF; DNA: TGTGCCAGCAGCTTCACCCAGTTGGAGCAGTTCTTC; D: NA; V: TRBV5-6; J: TRBJ2-1; size: few
CDR3: CASSYSGGSDTQYF; DNA: TGTGCCAGCAGTTACTCGGGAGGGTCCGATACGCAGTATTTT; D: TRBD2; V: TRBV6-5; J: TRBJ2-3; size: NA
CDR3: CSVASGSYEQYF; DNA: TGCAGCGTGGCTAGCGGGAGCTACGAGCAGTACTTC; D: TRBD2; V: TRBV29-1; J: TRBJ2-7; size: NA
CDR3: CASSETGSWSYNEQFF; DNA: TGTGCCAGCAGTGAAACCGGGAGTTGGTCCTACAATGAGCAGTTCTTC; D: NA; V: TRBV25-1; J: TRBJ2-1; size: NA
CDR3: CASSYGAGGPRNEQFF; DNA: TGTGCCAGCAGTTACGGAGCGGGGGGGCCCCGCAATGAGCAGTTCTTC; D: TRBD2; V: TRBV6-6; J: TRBJ2-1; size: NA
CDR3: CASSRLGQGTQETQYF; DNA: TGTGCCAGCAGCCGCTTGGGACAGGGTACTCAAGAGACCCAGTACTTC; D: TRBD1; V: TRBV7-9; J: TRBJ2-5; size: NA
CDR3: CASTRLGADQPQHF; DNA: TGTGCCAGTACCCGTTTGGGGGCTGACCAGCCCCAGCATTTT; D: NA; V: TRBV19; J: TRBJ1-5; size: NA
CDR3: CASSGTATTGELFF; DNA: TGTGCCAGTAGCGGGACAGCCACCACCGGGGAGCTGTTTTTT; D: TRBD1; V: TRBV19; J: TRBJ2-2; size: few
CDR3: CASSAGLAGWNEQFF; DNA: TGTGCCAGCAGCGCGGGACTAGCGGGATGGAATGAGCAGTTCTTC; D: TRBD2; V: TRBV9; J: TRBJ2-1; size: NA
CDR3: CASSSDSLYEQYF; DNA: TGTGCCAGCAGCTCAGACAGCCTCTACGAGCAGTACTTC; D: NA; V: TRBV7-8; J: TRBJ2-7; size: NA
CDR3: CASSQDGTGHYEQYF; DNA: TGCGCCAGCAGCCAAGACGGGACAGGACACTACGAGCAGTACTTC; D: TRBD1; V: TRBV4-1; J: TRBJ2-7; size: once
CDR3: CASRDRAGGEQYF; DNA: TGTGCCAGCAGGGATCGGGCAGGAGGCGAGCAGTACTTC; D: NA; V: TRBV6-5; J: TRBJ2-7; size: NA
CDR3: CASSGSWGQGIKEQYF; DNA: TGTGCCAGCAGCGGTAGTTGGGGACAGGGGATTAAGGAGCAGTACTTC; D: TRBD1; V: TRBV7-6; J: TRBJ2-7; size: NA
CDR3: CASSRDRGRLGEQFF; DNA: TGTGCCAGCAGCCGGGACAGGGGGCGTTTGGGTGAGCAGTTCTTC; D: TRBD1; V: TRBV2; J: TRBJ2-1; size: NA
CDR3: CASSQESSYNEQFF; DNA: TGTGCCAGCAGCCAAGAGAGCTCCTACAATGAGCAGTTCTTC; D: NA; V: TRBV4-2; J: TRBJ2-1; size: few
CDR3: CASSPRQPNSPLHF; DNA: TGTGCCAGCAGCCCGAGACAGCCTAATTCACCCCTCCACTTT; D: NA; V: TRBV5-5; J: TRBJ1-6; size: NA
CDR3: CASSSINRVEQYF; DNA: TGTGCCAGCAGCTCGATAAACAGGGTCGAGCAGTACTTC; D: NA; V: TRBV7-2; J: TRBJ2-7; size: NA
CDR3: CASRDGDYEQYF; DNA: TGCGCCAGCAGGGACGGAGACTACGAGCAGTACTTC; D: NA; V: TRBV4-1; J: TRBJ2-7; size: NA
CDR3: CASSYVQGESGEQYF; DNA: TGTGCCAGCTCTTATGTACAGGGGGAGTCGGGCGAGCAGTACTTC; D: TRBD1; V: TRBV18; J: TRBJ2-7; size: NA
CDR3: CASSPRRNTGELFF; DNA: TGTGCCAGCTCACCGCGAAGGAACACCGGGGAGCTGTTTTTT; D: NA; V: TRBV18; J: TRBJ2-2; size: NA
CDR3: CASSPGRETQYF; DNA: TGTGCCAGCAGCCCGGGGAGAGAGACCCAGTACTTC; D: NA; V: TRBV9; J: TRBJ2-5; size: NA
CDR3: CASSDPLAGSLF; DNA: TGTGCCAGCAGTGACCCCCTAGCGGGTTCTCTTTTT; D: TRBD2; V: TRBV2; J: TRBJ2-2; size: NA
CDR3: CASSLMDIRNEQYF; DNA: TGTGCCAGCAGCTTGATGGACATACGGAACGAGCAGTACTTC; D: NA; V: TRBV5-5; J: TRBJ2-7; size: few
CDR3: CASSFDRIRYEQYF; DNA: TGTGCCAGCAGTTTTGACAGGATACGCTACGAGCAGTACTTC; D: NA; V: TRBV2; J: TRBJ2-7; size: NA
CDR3: CASSLSAGSRYNEQFF; DNA: TGTGCCAGCAGCTTGAGTGCGGGAAGTCGGTACAATGAGCAGTTCTTC; D: NA; V: TRBV5-4; J: TRBJ2-1; size: NA
CDR3: CASSAGGAGTQYF; DNA: TGCGCCAGCAGTGCCGGGGGGGCGGGAACCCAGTACTTC; D: TRBD2; V: TRBV10-2; J: TRBJ2-5; size: NA
CDR3: CSVKVGGGTEAFF; DNA: TGCAGCGTGAAGGTAGGGGGCGGGACTGAAGCTTTCTTT; D: TRBD1; V: TRBV29-1; J: TRBJ1-1; size: NA
CDR3: CASSVGTRSAQREQYF; DNA: TGTGCCAGTAGTGTCGGGACTAGGTCAGCCCAACGCGAGCAGTACTTC; D: TRBD2; V: TRBV19; J: TRBJ2-7; size: NA
CDR3: CSVPGLAGVGSYNEQFF; DNA: TGCAGCGTACCGGGACTAGCGGGAGTGGGGTCCTACAATGAGCAGTTCTTC; D: TRBD2; V: TRBV29-1; J: TRBJ2-1; size: NA
CDR3: CASSTGAIYNSPLHF; DNA: TGTGCCAGCAGCACGGGAGCGATCTATAATTCACCCCTCCACTTT; D: NA; V: TRBV6-5; J: TRBJ1-6; size: NA
CDR3: CASSEAFPLFGELFF; DNA: TGTGCCAGCAGTGAAGCATTTCCCCTATTCGGGGAGCTGTTTTTT; D: NA; V: TRBV6-1; J: TRBJ2-2; size: NA
CDR3: CASSFRRTSGSYEQYF; DNA: TGTGCCAGCAGTTTTCGAAGGACTAGCGGATCCTACGAGCAGTACTTC; D: TRBD2; V: TRBV28; J: TRBJ2-7; size: NA
CDR3: CASSAGGKNIQYF; DNA: TGTGCCAGCAGTGCGGGTGGCAAAAACATTCAGTACTTC; D: NA; V: TRBV28; J: TRBJ2-4; size: NA